This record covers a single T cell receptor beta chain. There is no known antigen for this receptor. Nothing much larger sits one base from this clone, and base qualities are not available. In light of the paper, this sample's treatment or condition label describes: roughly 18 received Ad26.COV2.S at low or high dose, single or two shots; 5 received placebo; per-sample allocation not given. For vaccine and placebo recipients, repertoires were sequenced using samples collected on day 63 after the first injection. Between 29 July and 7 August 2020, Cohort 1b enrolled approximately 26 adults aged 18-55 years at one site in Boston, USA. Ad26.COV2.S was a replication-incompetent adenovirus type 26 vector expressing a prefusion-stabilized SARS-CoV-2 spike protein from the original Wuhan strain. TCRbeta CDR3 regions were sequenced with the immunoSEQ Assay. After extraction, genomic DNA underwent amplification by bias-controlled multiplex PCR, followed by high-throughput sequencing. In the original analysis: To quantify the absolute abundance of every unique TCRbeta CDR3 region, sequences were collapsed and filtered. T cell fraction was estimated by normalization of TCRbeta template counts to usable DNA, with usable DNA being measured through amplification of reference genes present in all nucleated cells. Repertoire TCRs were annotated as SARS-CoV-2-specific when V gene, CDR3 amino acid sequence and J gene were exactly matched to a known reactive TCR set. The reference SARS-CoV-2 TCR set was obtained from MIRA and was filtered for enrichment in COVID-19-positive ImmuneCODE repertoires, whereby public or cross-reactive TCRs were removed. Based on the MIRA antigens, annotated TCRs were further analysed at the level of specific ORF or position within ORF. Breadth was defined as annotated unique rearrangements over total unique productive rearrangements; depth was the summed frequency of those rearrangements. Two-sided Wilcoxon rank-sum tests were applied when comparing TCR breadth between groups. As stored in TCRdb, this immuneACCESS dataset retains in-frame rearrangements with V and J assigned. A fraction of the clones does not appear; measured against another copy, unresolved V genes explain less than half of the discrepancy, and the remainder lacks a known reason. D and trimming were read from the DNA, whereas the V and J calls and clone size are those reported in that table. The table for this sample lists hundreds of thousands of clones; around 86% of them were counted only once. Roughly 3.6% of the sample comes from the top ten.

The record originates from a study of Ad26.COV2.S vaccination and SARS-CoV-2 variants (dated by TCRdb to the early 2020s). Regarding the research as a whole: Vaccine-arm donors came from COV1001, a multicentre, randomized, double-blind, placebo-controlled phase I-IIa trial of Ad26.COV2.S in healthy adults. Ad26.COV2.S was given intramuscularly at 5x10^10 or 1x10^11 viral particles, as a single shot or as two shots 56 days apart. Throughout the experiments and outcome assessment, investigators stayed blinded to trial group allocation. TCRbeta repertoire sequencing was used to assess the specificity and breadth of SARS-CoV-2-reactive T cell receptors after Ad26.COV2.S vaccination. A total of roughly 32 samples were included in the TCR-sequenced set, comprising roughly 20 Ad26.COV2.S vaccine recipients, 5 placebo recipients and 8 SARS-CoV-2 convalescent individuals. Participants in the trial were split at random into five groups of five each, receiving low-dose or high-dose Ad26.COV2.S once or twice, or else placebo on both occasions.

The full study reports these points: Spike-specific TCR breadth was higher in Ad26.COV2.S recipients than in placebo recipients (P = 0.0014). Comparable non-spike TCR breadth was observed between vaccine and placebo recipients, consistent with only spike being contained in the vaccine. It was noted by the authors that total T cell responses may have been underestimated by the TCR breadth and depth analyses. Comparing responses between vaccine doses or regimens was not something the study was powered to do. Substantial breadth of spike-specific CD8+ and CD4+ T cell responses was reported after vaccination.

The CDR3 runs 15 residues from the cysteine to the phenylalanine. This entry keeps only the CDR3 DNA: 45 bases, framed from base 1. CDR1 SGDLS and CDR2 YYNGEE are derived from the germline V gene. The V and J ends are trimmed by 3 bases and 1 base, leaving 13 bases between them. The sample here was peripheral blood, taken in a trial of Ad26.COV2.S vaccine versus placebo. The chain is encoded by TRBV9 joined to TRBJ1-1, with no reliable assignment of the D segment. The sequence was collected from a person aged 18-65 years who received the Ad26.COV2.S COVID-19 vaccine or a placebo. CDR3 protein: CASSADPWGNTEAFF. Read as DNA, the sequence is TGTGCCAGCAGCGCCGACCCTTGGGGGAACACTGAAGCTTTCTTT.